This T cell receptor (beta chain) was found in a study of cytomegalovirus exposure and HLA in healthy donors. Study findings and constraints: A missense variant in DCLRE1C was later tied to TCR beta V- and J-gene trimming. Among the most significant clusters, several appeared linked to common viral pathogens in a later analysis.

Trimming took off 3 bases at V and 3 bases at J, with 13 bases between the two ends. The germline CDR1 and CDR2 sequences are SGHRS and YFSETQ. The length of the CDR3 is 15 residues. Comment on this clone: What it binds is unknown.

Amplification used 60 Vbeta primers and 13 Jbeta primers. Generated by immunoSEQ multiplex PCR, the TCRdb table keeps only in-frame clones and is missing some. The top ten clones hold 3.5% to 5% of a sample with some 170,000 clones, around four fifths of them seen once. The clonotype comes from a man between 45 and 60 years old in good health and CMV-seropositive. V and J are TRBV5-1 and TRBJ1-3; D is possibly TRBD1 (5 bases). The sequenced material came from PBMCs. The CDR3 DNA follows: TGCGCCAGCAGCTGGGGGGGGGAAAGTGGAAACACCATATATTTT. Amino acids: CASSWGGESGNTIYF.